Each of the 8 T cell receptor beta chains below was sequenced from the same sample in a study of cytomegalovirus exposure and HLA in healthy donors. The PCR was carried out with 60 Vbeta primers and 13 Jbeta primers. Libraries were prepared by immunoSEQ multiplex PCR; TCRdb keeps only in-frame clonotypes and omits some of them. The sample data list under 130,000 clones. Sequenced input: PBMCs. Every receptor here comes from a man aged 40-49 years in good health and CMV-seronegative.

A note on this clone: Other DNA sequences in the same sample also yield this CDR3. The V call is TRBV11-2, the J call TRBJ1-2, with D possibly TRBD1 on 6 matching bases. The germline V and J ends were trimmed by 0 bases and 2 bases, with 7 bases remaining between them. Germline lookup yields CDR1 SGHAT and CDR2 FQNNGV. The CDR3 sequence is 14 residues long. The CDR3: CASSLDRGNYGYTF. CDR3 nucleotide sequence: TGTGCCAGCAGCTTAGACAGGGGAAACTATGGCTACACCTTC.

V and J are TRBV5-1 and TRBJ2-1; a weak D match, TRBD1 (5 bases). Trimming shortened V by 3 bases and J by 0 bases, and 13 bases separated the two germline ends. This CDR3 comprises 16 residues. Per the germline V gene, CDR1 is SGHRS and CDR2 is YFSETQ. CDR3 protein: CASSSYRTSSYNEQFF. The CDR3, as DNA: TGCGCCAGCAGCTCATATAGGACAAGCTCCTACAATGAGCAGTTCTTC.

This rearrangement joins TRBV2 to TRBJ1-2; a possible D gene is TRBD1 (6 bases). The CDR3 is made up of 13 amino acids. The germline V and J ends were trimmed by 2 bases and 7 bases, with 11 bases remaining between them. Germline CDR1 reads SNHLY; CDR2 reads FYNNEI. In DNA form, the CDR3 reads TGTGCCAGCAGTGAATCCAGGGGTAGTGGCTACACCTTC. This sequence encodes CASSESRGSGYTF.

V is TRBV29-1 and J is TRBJ2-1; D gene uncertain. Per germline, CDR1 SQVTM and CDR2 ANQGSEA. The CDR3 extends over 10 amino acids. V dropped 2 bases and J dropped 9 bases, with 5 bases sitting between them. CDR3: CSVERLEQFF. The CDR3 DNA reads TGCAGCGTTGAAAGACTTGAGCAGTTCTTC.

This chain joins TRBV5-5 and TRBJ2-7; 12 bases are shared with TRBD1. The germline V gene has CDR1 SGHKS and CDR2 YYEKEE (reference sequence). The V and J ends lost 3 bases and 6 bases, in that order; junction bases with no gene match: 10. The CDR3 contains 16 residues. CDR3 bases: TGTGCCAGCAGCTCAACCGGGACAGGGGGCTGGGGCGAGCAGTACTTC. Translated, it gives CASSSTGTGGWGEQYF.

This sequence joins TRBV4-3 and TRBJ2-6; 7 bases fit TRBD1. V lost 3 bases to trimming and J lost 4 bases; unmatched junction nucleotides: 9. This CDR3 is built from 17 residues. Germline V gives CDR1 LGHNA, CDR2 YSLEER. The CDR3 loop reads CASSQETGLRGANVLTF. The CDR3 DNA is TGCGCCAGCAGCCAGGAGACAGGGTTGCGAGGGGCCAACGTCCTGACTTTC.

The chain couples TRBV18 to TRBJ2-7; no reliable D call. Trimming removed 6 bases from V and 1 base from J, with 25 bases in between. Germline CDR1 KGHSH, CDR2 LQKENI. This CDR3 is 18 amino acids long. The CDR3 nucleotides are TGTGCCAGCTCGGCCCTCCGGCTTGGCCGACAAGCTTCCTACGAGCAGTACTTC. Translated: CASSALRLGRQASYEQYF.

The chain joins TRBV5-1 to TRBJ1-4, with 9 nucleotides matching TRBD1. The V and J ends lost 7 bases and 0 bases, in that order; junction bases with no gene match: 4. This CDR3 has 15 amino acids. Germline V gene sequence: CDR1 SGHRS, CDR2 YFSETQ. This CDR3 is CASATGGPTNEKLFF. DNA for the CDR3: TGCGCCAGCGCGACAGGGGGTCCAACTAATGAAAAACTGTTTTTT.